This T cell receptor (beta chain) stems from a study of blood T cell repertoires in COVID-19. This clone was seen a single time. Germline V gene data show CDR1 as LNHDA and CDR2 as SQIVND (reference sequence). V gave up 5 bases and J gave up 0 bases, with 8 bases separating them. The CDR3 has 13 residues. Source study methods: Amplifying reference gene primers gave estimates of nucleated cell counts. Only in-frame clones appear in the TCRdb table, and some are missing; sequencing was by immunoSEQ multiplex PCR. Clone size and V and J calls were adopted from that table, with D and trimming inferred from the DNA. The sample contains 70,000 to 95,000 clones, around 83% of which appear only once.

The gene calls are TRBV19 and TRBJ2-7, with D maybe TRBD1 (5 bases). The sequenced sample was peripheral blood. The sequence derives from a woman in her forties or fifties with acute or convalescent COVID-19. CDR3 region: CASSVRVSYEQYF. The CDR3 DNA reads TGTGCCAGTAGTGTCAGGGTCTCCTACGAGCAGTACTTC.